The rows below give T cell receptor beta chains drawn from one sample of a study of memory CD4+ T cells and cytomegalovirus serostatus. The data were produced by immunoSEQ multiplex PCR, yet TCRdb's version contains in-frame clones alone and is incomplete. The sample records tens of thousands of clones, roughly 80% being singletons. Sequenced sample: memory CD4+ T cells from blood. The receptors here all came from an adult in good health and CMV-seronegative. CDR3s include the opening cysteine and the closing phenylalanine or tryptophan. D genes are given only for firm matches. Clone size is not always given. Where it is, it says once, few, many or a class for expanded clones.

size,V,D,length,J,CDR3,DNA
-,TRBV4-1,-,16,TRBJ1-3,CASSQEGGNSGNTIYF,TGCGCCAGCAGCCAAGAAGGAGGGAACTCTGGAAACACCATATATTTT
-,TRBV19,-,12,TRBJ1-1,CASKVGNTEAFF,TGTGCCAGTAAGGTGGGTAACACTGAAGCTTTCTTT
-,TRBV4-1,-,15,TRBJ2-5,CASSQEGVARETQYF,TGCGCCAGCAGCCAAGAGGGGGTGGCCCGAGAGACCCAGTACTTC
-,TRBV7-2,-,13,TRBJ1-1,CASSLQANTEAFF,TGTGCCAGCAGCCTACAGGCGAACACTGAAGCTTTCTTT
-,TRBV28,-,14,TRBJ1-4,CASSLSGFNEKLFF,TGTGCCAGCAGTTTATCAGGTTTTAATGAAAAACTGTTTTTT
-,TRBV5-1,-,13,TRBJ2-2,CASSLDDTGELFF,TGCGCCAGCAGCTTGGATGACACCGGGGAGCTGTTTTTT
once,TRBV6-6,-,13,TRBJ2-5,CASSEPGGKTQYF,TGTGCCAGCAGTGAGCCCGGTGGGAAGACCCAGTACTTC
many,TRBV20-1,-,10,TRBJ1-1,CSAEGAEAFF,TGCAGTGCTGAAGGGGCTGAAGCTTTCTTT
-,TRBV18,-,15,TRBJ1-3,CASSPPAYSGNTIYF,TGTGCCAGCTCACCACCGGCCTACTCTGGAAACACCATATATTTT
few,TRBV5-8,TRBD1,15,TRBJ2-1,CASSFMTGLYNEQFF,TGTGCCAGCAGCTTTATGACAGGGTTATACAATGAGCAGTTCTTC
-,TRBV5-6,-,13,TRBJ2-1,CASSSDYHNEQFF,TGTGCCAGCAGCTCAGACTATCACAATGAGCAGTTCTTC
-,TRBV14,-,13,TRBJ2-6,CASSSSGANVLTF,TGTGCCAGCTCTTCCTCTGGGGCCAACGTCCTGACTTTC
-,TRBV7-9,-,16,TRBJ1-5,CASSPSGSGAISPSIF,-
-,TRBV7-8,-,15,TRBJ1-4,CASSSPHKGEEKLFF,TGTGCCAGCAGCTCCCCACATAAGGGAGAGGAAAAACTGTTTTTT
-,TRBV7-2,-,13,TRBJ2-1,CASSLSSPNEQFF,TGTGCCAGCAGCCTGTCCAGCCCCAATGAGCAGTTCTTC
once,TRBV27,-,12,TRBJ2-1,CASKRGRNEQFF,TGTGCCAGCAAGAGGGGGAGGAATGAGCAGTTCTTC
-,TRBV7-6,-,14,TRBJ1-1,CASSLARGGGEAFF,TGTGCCAGCAGCTTAGCGCGGGGAGGAGGTGAAGCTTTCTTT
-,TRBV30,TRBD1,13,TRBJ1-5,CAWTGQVDQPQHF,TGTGCCTGGACAGGACAGGTGGATCAGCCCCAGCATTTT
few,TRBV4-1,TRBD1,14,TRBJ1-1,CASSPGRGLVEAFF,TGCGCCAGCAGCCCAGGCAGGGGGTTGGTTGAAGCTTTCTTT
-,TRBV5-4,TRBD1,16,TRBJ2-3,CASSSHRDRGTDTQYF,TGTGCCAGCAGCTCACATCGGGACAGGGGTACAGATACGCAGTATTTT
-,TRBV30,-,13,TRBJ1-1,CAWTQAGVTEAFF,TGTGCCTGGACCCAGGCCGGGGTCACTGAAGCTTTCTTT
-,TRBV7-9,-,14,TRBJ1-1,CASSAQGEVTEAFF,TGTGCCAGCAGCGCGCAGGGCGAGGTCACTGAAGCTTTCTTT
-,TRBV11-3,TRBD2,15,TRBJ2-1,CASSPSAGGGNEQFF,TGTGCCAGCAGCCCCTCTGCGGGAGGAGGGAATGAGCAGTTCTTC
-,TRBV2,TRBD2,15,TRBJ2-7,CASSEELANTYEQYF,TGTGCCAGCAGTGAGGAACTAGCGAATACCTACGAGCAGTACTTC
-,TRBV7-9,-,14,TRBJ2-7,CASSLGPQGPEQYF,TGTGCCAGCAGCTTAGGTCCTCAGGGGCCCGAGCAGTACTTC
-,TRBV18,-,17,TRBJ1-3,CASSPRGGVRSGNTIYF,TGTGCCAGCTCACCACGGGGGGGCGTCCGCTCTGGAAACACCATATATTTT
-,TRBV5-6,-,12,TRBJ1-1,CASSRETAEAFF,TGTGCCAGCAGCCGAGAGACCGCTGAAGCTTTCTTT
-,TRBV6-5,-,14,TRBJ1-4,CASSSPSVNEKLFF,TGTGCCAGCAGTTCCCCATCGGTGAATGAAAAACTGTTTTTT
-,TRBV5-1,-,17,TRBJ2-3,CASSLARGGGLGDTQYF,TGCGCCAGCAGCCTGGCCCGAGGGGGGGGGCTGGGCGATACGCAGTATTTT
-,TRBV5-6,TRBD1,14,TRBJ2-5,CASKGTGGGETQYF,TGTGCCAGCAAGGGGACAGGGGGAGGAGAGACCCAGTACTTC
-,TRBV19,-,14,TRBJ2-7,CASSTAGASYEQYF,TGTGCCAGTAGTACTGCGGGGGCTTCTTACGAGCAGTACTTC
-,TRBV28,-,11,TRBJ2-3,CAPKEAGPMYF,TGTGCCCCGAAAGAGGCGGGGCCCATGTATTTT
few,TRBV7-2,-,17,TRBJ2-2,CASSPQSPQTTSGELFF,TGTGCCAGCAGCCCCCAAAGCCCGCAGACCACCAGCGGGGAGCTGTTTTTT